What follows are 14 T cell receptor beta chains derived from one specimen sequenced in a study of OX40 agonist ivuxolimab in advanced cancers. Measured with immunoSEQ multiplex PCR; TCRdb has only the in-frame clones, and not every one. The table includes about 100,000 clones, approximately 84% detected once. Here the sequenced sample was CD4+ or CD8+ T cells sorted from blood, taken in a trial of the OX40 agonist ivuxolimab. The receptor set was obtained from an adult with an advanced solid tumor such as melanoma, head and neck, liver or kidney cancer.

This clone appeared once. The chain recombines TRBV4-2 with TRBJ2-7; 8 bases are shared with TRBD2. Germline V lookup: CDR1 LGHNA, CDR2 YNFKEQ. V was clipped by 3 bases and J by 6 bases; unmatched bases: 10. The CDR3 totals 15 residues. For the CDR3, the DNA is TGTGCCAGCAGCCACGCCGGGACTAGTGCTCCCGAGCAGTACTTC. It yields the protein CASSHAGTSAPEQYF.

This clone has just one count. The CDR3 sequence is CASRRTGTSATEAFF. The CDR3 nucleotides are TGTGCCAGCAGACGGACAGGGACGTCAGCTACTGAAGCTTTCTTT. The chain carries TRBV6-5 and TRBJ1-1; 8 bases match TRBD1. There are 15 residues in the CDR3. After removal of 6 bases from V and 5 bases from J, the junction contained 11 bases not matched to a gene. The V gene's germline CDR1 is MNHEY and CDR2 SVGAGI.

The chain carries TRBV5-5 and TRBJ1-2; TRBD1 aligns across 8 bases. Germline V gene data show CDR1 as SGHKS and CDR2 as YYEKEE (reference sequence). V shed 3 bases and J 2 bases; nucleotides not matched to a gene: 3. The CDR3 is 14 amino acids. CDR3 nucleotides: TGTGCCAGCAGCTCACCAGGGGGCAACTATGGCTACACCTTC. Translating it yields CASSSPGGNYGYTF.

This clone was counted once. This chain joins TRBV7-2 and TRBJ2-7; 10 bases map to TRBD1. CDR1 is SGHTA, CDR2 FQGNSA, per germline. The CDR3 sequence is 15 residues long. Trimming took 4 bases from V and 2 from J; bases not matched to a gene: 5. The CDR3 nucleotides read TGTGCCAGCAGCTCTAGAGGGACAGGGGCCTACGAGCAGTACTTC. It encodes CASSSRGTGAYEQYF.

The table lists this clone with a few counts. The gene calls are TRBV18 and TRBJ2-2, with TRBD2 identical over 7 bases. CDR3 length equals 16 residues. Germline CDR1 KGHSH, CDR2 LQKENI. Trimming at V came to 1 base and at J to 1 base, leaving 3 bases not matched to a gene. The CDR3 DNA is TGTGCCAGCTCACCACTCCCTAGCGGGAACACCGGGGAGCTGTTTTTT. This sequence encodes CASSPLPSGNTGELFF.

DNA of the CDR3: TGTGCCAGCTCACTAACAGCGGGGGGGCGTCTCTACAATGAGCAGTTCTTC. Translating gives CASSLTAGGRLYNEQFF. The chain joins TRBV18 to TRBJ2-1; the match to TRBD2 covers 10 bases. CDR1 is KGHSH, CDR2 LQKENI, per germline. Trimming removed 4 bases from V and 3 bases from J; junction bases left unmatched: 9. CDR3 length: 17 residues. The full variable domain, with the rest looked up from reference TRBV18 and TRBJ2-1, is NAGVMQNPRHLVRRRGQEARLRCSPMKGHSHVYWYRQLPEEGLKFMVYLQKENIIDESGMPKERFSAEFPKEGPSILRIQQVVRGDSAAYFCASSLTAGGRLYNEQFFGPGTRLTVL.

The chain recombines TRBV7-9 with TRBJ2-1; D unresolved. Germline V gene sequence: CDR1 SEHNR, CDR2 FQNEAQ (reference sequence). V dropped 3 bases and J dropped 4 bases, with 10 bases sitting between them. This CDR3 is 14 amino acids long. CDR3 loop: CASSFRQLYNEQFF. The CDR3 region has the DNA TGTGCCAGCAGCTTCCGCCAGTTATACAATGAGCAGTTCTTC.

The chain recombines TRBV11-2 with TRBJ1-3, with D perhaps TRBD1 (6 bases). This CDR3 is 15 amino acids long. Germline CDR1 reads SGHAT; CDR2 reads FQNNGV. Trimming cost V 5 bases and J 3 bases, with 14 bases left between them. The CDR3 is CASSGRGSSGNTIYF. As DNA, the CDR3 is TGTGCCAGCAGCGGCAGGGGAAGCAGTGGAAACACCATATATTTT.

The chain links TRBV5-1 to TRBJ2-7, with D perhaps matching TRBD2 (6 bases). Between the trimmed V and J ends, which lost 1 base and 0 bases, there was a span of 14 bases. This CDR3 contains 16 residues. Per the germline V gene, CDR1 is SGHRS and CDR2 is YFSETQ. Written as DNA, the CDR3 is TGCGCCAGCAGCTTGAATTTGCAGCGGGCCTCCTACGAGCAGTACTTC. Translated: CASSLNLQRASYEQYF.

CDR3 sequence reads: CASSDHRVPNTGELFF. As DNA, the CDR3 is TGTGCCAGCAGCGACCACAGGGTGCCGAACACCGGGGAGCTGTTTTTT. This chain links TRBV11-2 with TRBJ2-2; a possible D gene is TRBD1 (6 bases). Between the trimmed V and J ends, which lost 5 bases and 0 bases, there was a span of 13 bases. CDR3 length: 16 amino acids. Germline CDR1 and CDR2: SGHAT and FQNNGV.

This clone was recorded only once. This sequence joins TRBV11-2 and TRBJ2-7, with no clear D. The CDR3 sequence is 11 residues long. V lost 5 bases and J lost 6, with 8 bases in between. In germline, CDR1 is SGHAT, CDR2 FQNNGV. DNA of the CDR3: TGTGCCAGCAGCCAGCGTCCCGAGCAGTACTTC. This encodes CASSQRPEQYF.

This chain joins TRBV30 and TRBJ1-1; 8 bases line up with TRBD1. The CDR3 is 14 residues long. Trimming took 0 bases from V and 5 from J; bases not matched to a gene: 5. The germline V gene has CDR1 GTSNPN and CDR2 SVGIG (reference sequence). The CDR3 nucleotides are TGTGCCTGGAGTGTGGGACAGGTGGGGACTGAAGCTTTCTTT. It translates to CAWSVGQVGTEAFF.

This clone occurred once. This chain connects TRBV6-1 to TRBJ1-2; 11 nucleotides match TRBD1. Germline lookup yields CDR1 MNHNS and CDR2 SASEGT. V shed 5 bases, J shed 6 bases, and the junction held 5 bases outside the gene matches. The length of the CDR3 is 14 residues. In DNA, the CDR3 is TGTGCCAGCAGTAGGACAGGGGGCGACGATGGCTACACCTTC. Protein sequence: CASSRTGGDDGYTF.

The chain has TRBV5-1 and TRBJ2-7, with 14 bases fitting TRBD2. Germline V CDR1 and CDR2: SGHRS, YFSETQ. Trimming took 0 bases from V and 6 from J; bases not matched to a gene: 5. This CDR3 is built from 16 residues. This CDR3 reads CASSLGLAGGTGEQYF. CDR3 bases: TGCGCCAGCAGCTTGGGACTAGCGGGAGGGACGGGCGAGCAGTACTTC.